This T cell receptor (beta chain) was recovered during a study of T cells expressing NK-cell markers. TCRdb reprocessed the 5' RACE reads; each CDR3 protein has one entry and no DNA is given. The sample has roughly 170,000 distinct CDR3 sequences. The clonotype was recovered from a woman aged 18 to 75 in good health. The specimen sequenced was blood T cells: a sorted CD56 or NKG2C T cell subset, CD4+ or CD8+ T cells, or bulk PBMC T cells (not recorded which).

CDR3 residues: CASSLVSWGEQYF. V is TRBV7-2 and J is TRBJ2-7; TCRdb returns TRBD1, unconfirmable since there is no DNA. This CDR3 has 13 amino acids. Germline loops: CDR1 SGHTA, CDR2 FQGNSA.